This entry lists 16 T cell receptor beta chains sequenced from one sample in a study of T-cell memory formation after mild COVID-19 (dated by TCRdb to the early 2020s). The library was produced with 5' RACE. Sequencing instrument: Illumina NovaSeq 6000. The public reads were reanalyzed by TCRdb: fastp trimming at Q25, MiXCR alignment, in-frame beta chains only. Every entry covers one CDR3 protein and lists the most common genes and DNA from its rows. This sample gives about 360,000 distinct CDR3 sequences in total; approximately 15% of them show up just once. The ten biggest clones cover roughly 22% of the sample. The sequenced sample was PBMCs or a T cell subset sorted from them (not recorded which). These receptors all come from a man aged 18 to 29 who had mild COVID-19 (a few samples of this study predate the infection). The sample titles of this study are shuffled in the database, so cell type and time point are left out; the donor was told from shared clones.

This clonotype occurred a few times. This chain links TRBV4-1 with TRBJ2-7; a possible D gene is TRBD1 (6 bases). V was pared by 1 base and J by 7 bases, with 14 bases between. There are 14 residues in the CDR3. Germline values: CDR1 MGHRA, CDR2 YSYEKL. The CDR3 DNA reads TGCGCCAGCAGCCAAGGGCAACAGGGCCGGGAGCAGTACTTC. As protein: CASSQGQQGREQYF.

The gene calls are TRBV28 and TRBJ2-7, with 7 bases identical to TRBD1. The germline CDR1 and CDR2 sequences are MDHEN and SYDVKM. The V segment lost 5 bases and the J segment 2 bases; nucleotides outside the gene matches: 3. The CDR3 has 13 amino acids. The CDR3 DNA is TGTGCCAGCAGTATCGGACAGGCCTACGAGCAGTACGTC. This sequence encodes CASSIGQAYEQYV.

V gene TRBV5-1 combines with J gene TRBJ2-1, with D tentatively TRBD2 (6 bases). Germline V gene sequence: CDR1 SGHRS, CDR2 YFSETQ. The length of the CDR3 is 15 residues. V lost 0 bases, J lost 5 bases, and 12 bases lay in between. Here the CDR3 reads CASSLAGGPHNEQFF. DNA for the CDR3: TGCGCCAGCAGCTTGGCCGGGGGACCACACAATGAGCAGTTCTTC. The full variable domain, with the rest looked up from reference TRBV5-1 and TRBJ2-1, is KAGVTQTPRYLIKTRGQQVTLSCSPISGHRSVSWYQQTPGQGLQFLFEYFSETQRNKGNFPGRFSGRQFSNSRSEMNVSTLELGDSALYLCASSLAGGPHNEQFFGPGTRLTVL.

This sequence joins TRBV4-2 and TRBJ1-5; D uncertain. This CDR3 comprises 13 residues. V shed 4 bases and J shed 7 bases, with 11 bases lying between them. Looked up from germline, CDR1 is LGHNA and CDR2 is YNFKEQ. The DNA of the CDR3 is TGTGCCAGCAGCCTGCGGACGGCCCAGCCCCAGCATTTT. As protein: CASSLRTAQPQHF.

The table lists this clonotype with a few counts. The chain links TRBV29-1 to TRBJ1-1, with 9 bases fitting TRBD1. The V gene's germline CDR1 is SQVTM and CDR2 ANQGSEA. The CDR3 extends over 16 amino acids. Trimming cost V 7 bases and J 1 base; bases outside gene matches: 13. Here the CDR3 DNA reads TGCAGCGCATCACTTTCCGGGACAGGGTCGAACACTGAAGCTTTCTTT. This encodes CSASLSGTGSNTEAFF.

The sample holds a few counts of this clonotype. This rearrangement joins TRBV15 to TRBJ1-4; 7 bases agree with TRBD1. J lost 6 bases, V lost 2 bases, and 3 bases had no gene match. This CDR3 has 14 residues. CDR1 is LNHNV and CDR2 is YYDKDF in the germline V gene (reference sequence). As DNA, the CDR3 is TGTGCCACCAGCAGATGGCAGGGGGATGAAAAACTGTTTTTT. Translated: CATSRWQGDEKLFF. The entire variable domain, with the rest obtained from reference TRBV15 and TRBJ1-4, is as follows: DAMVIQNPRYQVTQFGKPVTLSCSQTLNHNVMYWYQQKSSQAPKLLFHYYDKDFNNEADTPDNFQSRRPNTSFCFLDIRSPGLGDTAMYLCATSRWQGDEKLFFGSGTQLSVL.

This clonotype has more than one count but fewer than ten. The chain is built from TRBV4-3 and TRBJ2-2; 8 bases are shared with TRBD1. The length of the CDR3 is 17 residues. J lost 7 bases, V lost 0 bases, and 10 bases had no gene match. Germline-derived CDR1 and CDR2 are LGHNA and YSLEER. CDR3 DNA: TGCGCCAGCAGCCAAGATTTAAGGCAGGGGGCCGACGGGGAGCTGTTTTTT. Its protein product is CASSQDLRQGADGELFF.

Only a few counts were recorded for this clonotype. The chain has TRBV11-2 and TRBJ2-5; 11 positions match TRBD1. The germline V gene has CDR1 SGHAT and CDR2 FQNNGV. V trimming: 4 bases; J trimming: 7 bases; junction bases outside the gene matches: 11. This CDR3 is 16 amino acids long. The CDR3 DNA reads as TGTGCCAGCAGCTCCGGAACCAGGACAGGGGGCCGGACCCAGTACTTC. Amino acid sequence: CASSSGTRTGGRTQYF. Variable domain in full (rest from reference TRBV11-2 and TRBJ2-5): EAGVAQSPRYKIIEKRQSVAFWCNPISGHATLYWYQQILGQGPKLLIQFQNNGVVDDSQLPKDRFSAERLKGVDSTLKIQPAKLEDSAVYLCASSSGTRTGGRTQYFGPGTRLLVL.

The chain uses TRBV12-3 or TRBV12-4 and TRBJ2-3, with TRBD2 matching 14 bases. CDR3 length: 17 residues. V dropped 5 bases and J dropped 0; count of bases not matched to a gene: 4. CDR3 protein: CASSPTSGGGSTDTQYF. In DNA form, the CDR3 reads TGTGCCAGCAGTCCGACTAGCGGGGGGGGGAGCACAGATACGCAGTATTTT.

This clonotype has a handful of counts. This chain links TRBV4-1 with TRBJ1-3, with 11 bases identical to TRBD1. With 0 bases clipped from V and 6 bases from J, the junction kept 7 bases outside the gene matches. The germline V gene encodes CDR1 MGHRA and CDR2 YSYEKL. CDR3 length equals 17 residues. CDR3 in amino acids: CASSQDSRDRGKNTIYF. The CDR3 DNA reads as TGCGCCAGCAGCCAAGATTCCCGGGACAGGGGGAAAAACACCATATATTTT.

The gene calls are TRBV7-9 and TRBJ2-2, with 8 bases matching TRBD1. The germline V gene encodes CDR1 SEHNR and CDR2 FQNEAQ (reference sequence). The CDR3 runs to 15 residues. V lost 5 bases and J lost 3; bases outside the gene matches: 5. The CDR3 bases are TGTGCCAGCAGCCTGGACAGGGTCTACACCGGGGAGCTGTTTTTT. The encoded protein is CASSLDRVYTGELFF.

The chain uses TRBV11-2 and TRBJ1-1; D might be TRBD1 (6 bases). The germline V gene has CDR1 SGHAT and CDR2 FQNNGV. There are 16 residues in the CDR3. V lost 2 bases to trimming and J lost 0 bases, with 13 bases between them. CDR3 amino acids: CASSLTGNSLNTEAFF. CDR3 nucleotides: TGTGCCAGCAGCTTAACAGGGAATAGCTTGAACACTGAAGCTTTCTTT. Supplemented by reference TRBV11-2 and TRBJ1-1, the full variable domain reads EAGVAQSPRYKIIEKRQSVAFWCNPISGHATLYWYQQILGQGPKLLIQFQNNGVVDDSQLPKDRFSAERLKGVDSTLKIQPAKLEDSAVYLCASSLTGNSLNTEAFFGQGTRLTVV.

The chain couples TRBV2 to TRBJ1-3; weak D call: TRBD1 (5 bases). The CDR3 sequence is 12 residues long. V lost 6 bases, J lost 7 bases, and 10 bases lay in between. Germline-derived CDR1 and CDR2 are SNHLY and FYNNEI. The DNA of the CDR3 is TGTGCCAGCAGGATGGGGGGGAACACCATATATTTT. It encodes CASRMGGNTIYF. The full variable domain, its missing parts supplied by reference TRBV2 and TRBJ1-3, is EPEVTQTPSHQVTQMGQEVILRCVPISNHLYFYWYRQILGQKVEFLVSFYNNEISEKSEIFDDQFSVERPDGSNFTLKIRSTKLEDSAMYFCASRMGGNTIYFGEGSWLTVV.

A few counts support this clonotype. The chain carries TRBV2 and TRBJ2-3, with 9 nucleotides matching TRBD1. There are 17 residues in the CDR3. Looked up from germline, CDR1 is SNHLY and CDR2 is FYNNEI. V lost 7 bases and J lost 2; bases outside the gene matches: 13. The CDR3 loop reads CASNRGQGLAPTDTQYF. The DNA for the CDR3 is TGTGCCAGCAATCGGGGACAGGGCCTTGCGCCCACAGATACGCAGTATTTT. The full variable domain, with the rest looked up from reference TRBV2 and TRBJ2-3, is EPEVTQTPSHQVTQMGQEVILRCVPISNHLYFYWYRQILGQKVEFLVSFYNNEISEKSEIFDDQFSVERPDGSNFTLKIRSTKLEDSAMYFCASNRGQGLAPTDTQYFGPGTRLTVL.

This clonotype occurred many times. This rearrangement joins TRBV7-9 to TRBJ2-5; TRBD2 might be the D (7 bases). Germline CDR1 SEHNR, CDR2 FQNEAQ (reference sequence). The CDR3 loop spans 14 amino acids. The V and J ends lost 4 bases and 4 bases respectively, with 13 bases between them. CDR3 residues: CASSWGPGGETQYF. DNA of the CDR3: TGTGCCAGCAGCTGGGGGCCGGGGGGAGAGACCCAGTACTTC. Looking up the rest from reference TRBV7-9 and TRBJ2-5 gives the full variable domain: DTGVSQNPRHKITKRGQNVTFRCDPISEHNRLYWYRQTLGQGPEFLTYFQNEAQLEKSRLLSDRFSAERPKGSFSTLEIQRTEQGDSAMYLCASSWGPGGETQYFGPGTRLLVL.

The J gene is TRBJ2-7, the V gene TRBV2; D is possibly TRBD2 (5 bases). CDR1 and CDR2 (germline): SNHLY, FYNNEI. V was pared by 7 bases and J by 6 bases, with 10 bases between. The CDR3 sequence is 11 residues long. For the CDR3, the DNA is TGTGCCAGCATGGGAGACGGCGAGCAGTACGTC. Translated: CASMGDGEQYV.